This is a list of T cell receptor beta chains from one sample in a study of CD8 T cells in ankylosing spondylitis. TCRdb independently ran MiXCR on the 5' RACE reads; one entry per CDR3 protein. The sample includes about 330,000 distinct CDR3 sequences, 6.5% to 10% seen only once; the top ten take 13% to 15%. Sequencing was performed on blood, either unsorted or a sorted T cell fraction (not recorded which). The receptors derive from a male donor with ankylosing spondylitis. Both conserved end residues are part of each CDR3. A D gene is named only where the DNA matches it firmly. The listing skips clone size in some rows; elsewhere it reads once, few, many or a size class.

D gene: NA
clone size: NA
CDR3 length: 15
J gene: TRBJ2-5
V gene: TRBV4-3
CDR3 protein: CASSQGTGLQETQYF

D gene: NA
clone size: few
CDR3 length: 16
J gene: TRBJ2-6
V gene: TRBV6-2/TRBV6-3
CDR3 protein: CASSYGLPSGANVLTF

D gene: TRBD1
clone size: few
CDR3 length: 15
J gene: TRBJ1-1
V gene: TRBV15
CDR3 protein: CATSKETGFNTEAFF

D gene: NA
clone size: few
CDR3 length: 14
J gene: TRBJ2-7
V gene: TRBV5-1
CDR3 protein: CASSTVTGSYEQYF

D gene: TRBD2
clone size: many
CDR3 length: 16
J gene: TRBJ2-2
V gene: TRBV2
CDR3 protein: CASSGFEREFLRELFF

D gene: NA
clone size: few
CDR3 length: 18
J gene: TRBJ2-6
V gene: TRBV11-2
CDR3 protein: CASSAHLTVFSGANVLTF

D gene: NA
clone size: NA
CDR3 length: 13
J gene: TRBJ2-2
V gene: TRBV7-3
CDR3 protein: CASSLIGDGELFF

D gene: TRBD1
clone size: NA
CDR3 length: 12
J gene: TRBJ2-1
V gene: TRBV3-1
CDR3 protein: CASSLRTGGRFF

D gene: NA
clone size: few
CDR3 length: 19
J gene: TRBJ1-4
V gene: TRBV20-1
CDR3 protein: CSARDRMDTKGLPNEKLFF

D gene: TRBD1
clone size: NA
CDR3 length: 14
J gene: TRBJ1-5
V gene: TRBV6-2/TRBV6-3
CDR3 protein: CASNTGTGNQPQHF

D gene: TRBD2
clone size: NA
CDR3 length: 15
J gene: TRBJ2-5
V gene: TRBV20-1
CDR3 protein: CSARYSGRALETQYF

D gene: NA
clone size: few
CDR3 length: 14
J gene: TRBJ2-1
V gene: TRBV6-5
CDR3 protein: CASSSPGRNNEQFF

D gene: NA
clone size: few
CDR3 length: 13
J gene: TRBJ2-5
V gene: TRBV20-1
CDR3 protein: CSARVTPWETQYF

D gene: NA
clone size: many
CDR3 length: 13
J gene: TRBJ2-1
V gene: TRBV27
CDR3 protein: CASGGLGALQQFF

D gene: TRBD1
clone size: NA
CDR3 length: 13
J gene: TRBJ1-5
V gene: TRBV7-2
CDR3 protein: CASSPDRAQPQHF

D gene: NA
clone size: NA
CDR3 length: 15
J gene: TRBJ2-2
V gene: TRBV7-3
CDR3 protein: CASSLWGARTGELFF

D gene: TRBD2
clone size: few
CDR3 length: 20
J gene: TRBJ2-1
V gene: TRBV5-1
CDR3 protein: CASSLGGRASPFSHYNEQFF

D gene: NA
clone size: many
CDR3 length: 15
J gene: TRBJ2-7
V gene: TRBV5-1
CDR3 protein: CASSLAPDFTYEQYF

D gene: NA
clone size: NA
CDR3 length: 15
J gene: TRBJ2-2
V gene: TRBV12-5
CDR3 protein: CASGFGGGNTGELFF

D gene: TRBD1
clone size: few
CDR3 length: 15
J gene: TRBJ2-7
V gene: TRBV5-1
CDR3 protein: CASSSQGAATYEQYF

D gene: TRBD2
clone size: few
CDR3 length: 17
J gene: TRBJ2-1
V gene: TRBV3-1
CDR3 protein: CASSQARGAGDRDEQFF

D gene: TRBD2
clone size: NA
CDR3 length: 15
J gene: TRBJ2-3
V gene: TRBV7-3
CDR3 protein: CASSLLAGDVDTQYF

D gene: NA
clone size: many
CDR3 length: 14
J gene: TRBJ1-4
V gene: TRBV12-3/TRBV12-4
CDR3 protein: CASSLRRAREKLFF

D gene: TRBD2
clone size: NA
CDR3 length: 15
J gene: TRBJ2-5
V gene: TRBV27
CDR3 protein: CASRDLAGVKETQYF

D gene: NA
clone size: many
CDR3 length: 15
J gene: TRBJ1-3
V gene: TRBV5-1
CDR3 protein: CASSGETGPGNTIYF

D gene: NA
clone size: NA
CDR3 length: 14
J gene: TRBJ1-5
V gene: TRBV28
CDR3 protein: CASSYWGAEQPQHF

D gene: TRBD1
clone size: NA
CDR3 length: 14
J gene: TRBJ2-5
V gene: TRBV20-1
CDR3 protein: CSARGTGDQETQYF

D gene: TRBD2
clone size: once
CDR3 length: 20
J gene: TRBJ2-2
V gene: TRBV6-2/TRBV6-3
CDR3 protein: CASSYSSNWREGPNTGELFF

D gene: NA
clone size: NA
CDR3 length: 16
J gene: TRBJ2-2
V gene: TRBV6-1
CDR3 protein: CASTPRWGANTGELFF

D gene: TRBD1
clone size: many
CDR3 length: 13
J gene: TRBJ1-6
V gene: TRBV5-1
CDR3 protein: CASSGQADSPLHF

D gene: NA
clone size: few
CDR3 length: 15
J gene: TRBJ2-1
V gene: TRBV7-9
CDR3 protein: CASRSGPFSYNEQFF

D gene: NA
clone size: few
CDR3 length: 17
J gene: TRBJ1-3
V gene: TRBV9
CDR3 protein: CASSVGPLTDSGNTIYF

D gene: NA
clone size: many
CDR3 length: 16
J gene: TRBJ1-4
V gene: TRBV3-1
CDR3 protein: CASSQGAQGSNEKLFF

D gene: NA
clone size: few
CDR3 length: 13
J gene: TRBJ2-1
V gene: TRBV7-2
CDR3 protein: CASSLEASREQFF

D gene: NA
clone size: few
CDR3 length: 15
J gene: TRBJ2-1
V gene: TRBV6-2/TRBV6-3
CDR3 protein: CASKMPRARSNEQFF